A selection of T cell receptor beta chains follows, all from one sample in a study of Graves' ophthalmopathy and Graves' hyperthyroidism. TCRdb re-called the multiplex PCR reads through MiXCR, storing one row per CDR3 protein. The data hold roughly 300,000 distinct CDR3 sequences, with about 17% observed a single time. Sequenced: peripheral blood. These receptors originate from an adult man with Graves' ophthalmopathy. CDR3s include the opening cysteine and the closing phenylalanine or tryptophan. The D gene is left open where the match is weak. Clone size is shown for a subset of rows, as once, few, many or a class of expanded clone.

J: TRBJ2-5
size: many
V: TRBV7-7
D: NA
DNA: TGTGCTAGCACCCGGGGAAATGGCAGATCGGAGACCCAGTACTTC
CDR3: CASTRGNGRSETQYF

J: TRBJ2-2
size: many
V: TRBV24-1
D: NA
DNA: TGTGCCACCAGTCCATGGGGCGGGCCATCCGGGGAGCTGTTTTTT
CDR3: CATSPWGGPSGELFF

J: TRBJ1-5
size: many
V: TRBV18
D: NA
DNA: TGTGCCAGCTCACCCGGGACACTAAATAGCAATCAGCCCCAGCATTTT
CDR3: CASSPGTLNSNQPQHF

J: TRBJ2-2
size: NA
V: TRBV20-1
D: TRBD2
DNA: TGCAGTGCTATAGCCCTAGCGGGAGCTTCGAACACCGGGGAGCTGTTTTTT
CDR3: CSAIALAGASNTGELFF

J: TRBJ1-1
size: many
V: TRBV7-3
D: NA
DNA: TGTGCCAGCAGCTTAATCGGGGCGGCCTCCTCAAGGACTGAAGCTTTCTTT
CDR3: CASSLIGAASSRTEAFF

J: TRBJ2-2
size: many
V: TRBV28
D: TRBD2
DNA: TGTGCCAGCCAACTAGCGGGAAACACCGGGGAGCTGTTTTTT
CDR3: CASQLAGNTGELFF

J: TRBJ2-7
size: many
V: TRBV27
D: TRBD2
DNA: TGTGCCAGCAGTTCCCCCGCCATCGGACTAGCTTACGAGCAGTACTTC
CDR3: CASSSPAIGLAYEQYF

J: TRBJ1-2
size: NA
V: TRBV6-1
D: NA
DNA: TGTGCCAGCAGTGCTAAAAGAACAGGGATCTATGGCTACACCTTC
CDR3: CASSAKRTGIYGYTF

J: TRBJ1-1
size: many
V: TRBV15
D: NA
DNA: TGTGCCACCAGCAGCATTGGGGCTGAAGCTTTCTTT
CDR3: CATSSIGAEAFF

J: TRBJ1-5
size: many
V: TRBV6-5
D: NA
DNA: TGTGCCAGCAGTCTACAGGTCTTACCAACCAATAGCAATTGGAATCAGCCCCAGCATTTT
CDR3: CASSLQVLPTNSNWNQPQHF

J: TRBJ2-2
size: many
V: TRBV6-5
D: NA
DNA: TGTGCCAGCAGATCAGACACCGGGGAGCTGTTTTTT
CDR3: CASRSDTGELFF

J: TRBJ2-2
size: many
V: TRBV6-2/TRBV6-3
D: NA
DNA: TGTGCCAGTCGGTTAGCGGAAGACACCGGGGAGCTGTTTTTT
CDR3: CASRLAEDTGELFF

J: TRBJ2-5
size: NA
V: TRBV15
D: NA
DNA: TGTGCCACCAGCAGAGATGGTTTCGCGGGGAGGGAGACCCAGTACTTC
CDR3: CATSRDGFAGRETQYF

J: TRBJ1-1
size: many
V: TRBV7-6
D: NA
DNA: TGTGCCAGCAGCTTAGGGTACAGAAACACTGAAGCTTTCTTT
CDR3: CASSLGYRNTEAFF

J: TRBJ1-6
size: many
V: TRBV30
D: NA
DNA: TGTGCCTGGATCTCTAGCTCCTATAATTCACCCCTCCACTTT
CDR3: CAWISSSYNSPLHF

J: TRBJ2-7
size: NA
V: TRBV28
D: TRBD1
DNA: TGTGCCAGCAGTCCCCGGACAGGGACTGACTACGAGCAGTACTTC
CDR3: CASSPRTGTDYEQYF

J: TRBJ1-1
size: many
V: TRBV6-2/TRBV6-3
D: NA
DNA: TGTGCCAGCAGCCCCCCCAAGCGGAACACTGAAGCTTTCTTT
CDR3: CASSPPKRNTEAFF

J: TRBJ2-2
size: many
V: TRBV30
D: NA
DNA: TGTGCCTGGAGTGTTTGGGCAGGGTCCGGGGAGCTGTTTTTT
CDR3: CAWSVWAGSGELFF

J: TRBJ1-5
size: many
V: TRBV28
D: NA
DNA: TGTGCTACACGTCGGGGAGTGAGTCAGCCCCAGCATTTT
CDR3: CATRRGVSQPQHF

J: TRBJ2-6
size: NA
V: TRBV6-1
D: NA
DNA: NA
CDR3: CDAVGSGANVPTF

J: TRBJ2-6
size: NA
V: TRBV5-1
D: TRBD1
DNA: TGCGCCAGCACCCAGACAGGGGCCCAAACTGGGGCCAACGTCCTGACTTTC
CDR3: CASTQTGAQTGANVLTF

J: TRBJ2-7
size: many
V: TRBV7-8
D: NA
DNA: TGTGCCAGCAGCTTAGTAGCGGCCGGGGGCGAGCAGTACTTC
CDR3: CASSLVAAGGEQYF

J: TRBJ2-7
size: NA
V: TRBV7-2
D: NA
DNA: TGTGCCAGCAGCTTAGGACAGGTCCGCTCCTACGAGCAGTACTTC
CDR3: CASSLGQVRSYEQYF

J: TRBJ2-2
size: NA
V: TRBV6-1
D: NA
DNA: TGTGCCAGCACCCCAGCCCTTGGGAGGCGGGAGCTGTTTTTT
CDR3: CASTPALGRRELFF

J: TRBJ1-2
size: NA
V: TRBV28
D: NA
DNA: TGTGCCAGCAGTTTAGAGTCCAGCCGGACTAGGGACTATGGCTACACCTTC
CDR3: CASSLESSRTRDYGYTF

J: TRBJ1-6
size: many
V: TRBV24-1
D: NA
DNA: TGTGCCACCAAGGGCTCCTATAATTCACCCCTCCACTTT
CDR3: CATKGSYNSPLHF

J: TRBJ1-1
size: many
V: TRBV12-3/TRBV12-4
D: NA
DNA: TGTGCCAGCAGACATACAGGGAACACTGAAGCTTTCTTT
CDR3: CASRHTGNTEAFF

J: TRBJ2-2
size: many
V: TRBV5-5
D: TRBD1
DNA: TGTGCCAGCAGCCCCGGGACAGGGGTGAGCGGGGAGCTGTTTTTT
CDR3: CASSPGTGVSGELFF

J: TRBJ2-3
size: many
V: TRBV7-3
D: NA
DNA: TGTGCCAGCAGCCTGGCTAGCCTTGGCACAGATACGCAGTATTTT
CDR3: CASSLASLGTDTQYF

J: TRBJ2-7
size: once
V: TRBV12-3/TRBV12-4
D: NA
DNA: TGTGCCAGCAGGAGGGATGGCAGCTCCTACGAGCAGTACTTC
CDR3: CASRRDGSSYEQYF

J: TRBJ2-7
size: many
V: TRBV5-1
D: TRBD1
DNA: TGCGCCAGCAGCTACTGGGACAGGGGTCACGAGCAGTACTTC
CDR3: CASSYWDRGHEQYF

J: TRBJ2-2
size: NA
V: TRBV7-9
D: TRBD1
DNA: TGTGCCAGCAGCTCGTACAGGGGTAACACCGGGGAGCTGTTTTTT
CDR3: CASSSYRGNTGELFF

J: TRBJ2-5
size: many
V: TRBV6-5
D: NA
DNA: TGTGCCAGCAGTTACTCGAACGGGATGGGTAAGACCCAGTACTTC
CDR3: CASSYSNGMGKTQYF

J: TRBJ2-2
size: many
V: TRBV12-3/TRBV12-4
D: NA
DNA: TGTGCCAGCAGTTTCGGTACAGGACGGGCCGGGGAGCTGTTTTTT
CDR3: CASSFGTGRAGELFF

J: TRBJ1-1
size: many
V: TRBV6-1
D: NA
DNA: TGTGCCAGCAGCCGTAGACAGTACACTGAAGCTTTCTTT
CDR3: CASSRRQYTEAFF